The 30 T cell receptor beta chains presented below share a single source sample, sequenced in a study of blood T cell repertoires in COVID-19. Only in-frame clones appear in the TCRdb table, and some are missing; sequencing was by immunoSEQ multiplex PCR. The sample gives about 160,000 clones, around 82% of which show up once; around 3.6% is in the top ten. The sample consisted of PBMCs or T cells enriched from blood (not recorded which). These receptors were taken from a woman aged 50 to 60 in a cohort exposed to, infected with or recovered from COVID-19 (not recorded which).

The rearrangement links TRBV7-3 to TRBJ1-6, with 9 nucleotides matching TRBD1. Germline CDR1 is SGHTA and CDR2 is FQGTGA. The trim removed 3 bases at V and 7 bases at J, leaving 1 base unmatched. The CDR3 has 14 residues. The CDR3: CASSLDRGNSPLHF. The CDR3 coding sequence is TGTGCCAGCAGCTTGGACAGGGGAAATTCACCCCTCCACTTT.

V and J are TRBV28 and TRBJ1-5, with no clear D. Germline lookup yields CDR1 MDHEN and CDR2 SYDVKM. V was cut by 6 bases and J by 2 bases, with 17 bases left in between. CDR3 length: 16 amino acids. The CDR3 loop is CASRRRALGGNQPQHF. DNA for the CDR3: TGTGCCAGCAGGCGCCGGGCCTTGGGAGGCAATCAGCCCCAGCATTTT.

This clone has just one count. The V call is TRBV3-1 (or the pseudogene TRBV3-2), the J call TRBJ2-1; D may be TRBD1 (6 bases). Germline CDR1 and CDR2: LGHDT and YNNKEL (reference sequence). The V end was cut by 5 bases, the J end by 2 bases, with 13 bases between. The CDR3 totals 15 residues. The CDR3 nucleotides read TGTGCCAGCAGCTCTTGGACAGAGACCTACAATGAGCAGTTCTTC. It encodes CASSSWTETYNEQFF.

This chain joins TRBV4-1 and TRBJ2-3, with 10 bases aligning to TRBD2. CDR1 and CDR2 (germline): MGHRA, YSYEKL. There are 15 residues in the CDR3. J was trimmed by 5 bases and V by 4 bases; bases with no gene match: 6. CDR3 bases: TGCGCCAGCAGCCCTAGCGGGAGTATAGTAGATACGCAGTATTTT. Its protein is CASSPSGSIVDTQYF.

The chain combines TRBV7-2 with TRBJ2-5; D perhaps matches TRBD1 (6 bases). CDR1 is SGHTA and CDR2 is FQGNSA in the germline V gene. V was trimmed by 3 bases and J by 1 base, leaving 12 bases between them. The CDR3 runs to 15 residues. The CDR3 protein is CASSFVSRGQETQYF. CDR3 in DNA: TGTGCCAGCAGCTTCGTTAGCAGGGGCCAAGAGACCCAGTACTTC. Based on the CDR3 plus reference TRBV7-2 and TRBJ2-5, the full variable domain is GAGVSQSPSNKVTEKGKDVELRCDPISGHTALYWYRQSLGQGLEFLIYFQGNSAPDKSGLPSDRFSAERTGGSVSTLTIQRTQQEDSAVYLCASSFVSRGQETQYFGPGTRLLVL.

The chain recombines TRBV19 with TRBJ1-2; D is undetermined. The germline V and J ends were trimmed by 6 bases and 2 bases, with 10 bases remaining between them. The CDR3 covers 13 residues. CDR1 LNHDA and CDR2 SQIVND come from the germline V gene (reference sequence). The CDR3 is CASSPGANYGYTF. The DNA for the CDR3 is TGTGCCAGTAGCCCGGGAGCCAACTATGGCTACACCTTC.

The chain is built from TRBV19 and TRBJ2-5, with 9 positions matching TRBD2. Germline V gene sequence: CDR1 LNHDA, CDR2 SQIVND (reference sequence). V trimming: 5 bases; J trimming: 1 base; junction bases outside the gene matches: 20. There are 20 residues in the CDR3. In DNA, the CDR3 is TGTGCCAGTAGTTCCAGGGTTGCGGGGGGGCCTAGGGGATCCCAAGAGACCCAGTACTTC. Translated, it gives CASSSRVAGGPRGSQETQYF.

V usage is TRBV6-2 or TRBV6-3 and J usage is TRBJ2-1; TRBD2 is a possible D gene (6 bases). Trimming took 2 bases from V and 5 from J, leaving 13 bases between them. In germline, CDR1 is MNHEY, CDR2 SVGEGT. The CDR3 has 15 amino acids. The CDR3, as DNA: TGTGCCAGCAGTTACGGGGGGAGGAAACACAATGAGCAGTTCTTC. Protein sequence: CASSYGGRKHNEQFF.

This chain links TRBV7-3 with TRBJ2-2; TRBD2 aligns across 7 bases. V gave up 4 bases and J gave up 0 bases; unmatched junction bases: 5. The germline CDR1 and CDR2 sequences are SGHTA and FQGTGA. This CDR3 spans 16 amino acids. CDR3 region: CASSSTGTTNTGELFF. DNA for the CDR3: TGTGCCAGCAGCTCAACCGGGACTACGAACACCGGGGAGCTGTTTTTT.

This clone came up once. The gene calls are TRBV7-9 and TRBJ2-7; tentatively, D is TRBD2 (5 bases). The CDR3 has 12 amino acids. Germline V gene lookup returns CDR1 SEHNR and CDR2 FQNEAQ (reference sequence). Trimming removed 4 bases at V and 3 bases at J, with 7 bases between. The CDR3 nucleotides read TGTGCCAGCAGCTCGAGCGGCTACGAGCAGTACTTC. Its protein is CASSSSGYEQYF.

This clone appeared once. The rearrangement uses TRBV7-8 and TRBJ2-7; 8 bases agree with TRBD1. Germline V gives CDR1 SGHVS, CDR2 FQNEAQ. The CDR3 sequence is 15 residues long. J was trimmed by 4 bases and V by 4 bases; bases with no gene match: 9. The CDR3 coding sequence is TGTGCCAGCAGCTCCCGGACAGGGTACATGTACGAGCAGTACTTC. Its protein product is CASSSRTGYMYEQYF.

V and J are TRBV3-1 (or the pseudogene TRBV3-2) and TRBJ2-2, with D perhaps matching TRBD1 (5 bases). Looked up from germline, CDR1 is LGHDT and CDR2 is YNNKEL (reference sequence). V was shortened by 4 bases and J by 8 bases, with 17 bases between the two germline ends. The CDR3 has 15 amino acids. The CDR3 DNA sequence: TGTGCCAGCAGCCCTACGGGCCCCAAGGGGGGGGAGCTGTTTTTT. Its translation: CASSPTGPKGGELFF.

Written as DNA, the CDR3 is TGTGCCTGGAGCCGCCGGCGGTATACATCCTACGAGCAGTACTTC. This gives the protein CAWSRRRYTSYEQYF. The chain employs TRBV30 and TRBJ2-7; no clear D gene. The CDR3 is 15 residues long. Looked up from germline, CDR1 is GTSNPN and CDR2 is SVGIG (reference sequence). The V gene lost 3 bases and the J gene lost 1 base, with 16 bases spanning the gap.

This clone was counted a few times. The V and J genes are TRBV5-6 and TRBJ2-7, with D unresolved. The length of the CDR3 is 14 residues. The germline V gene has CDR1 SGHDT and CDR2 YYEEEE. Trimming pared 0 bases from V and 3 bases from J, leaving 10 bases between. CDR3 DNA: TGTGCCAGCAGCTTGGACCCTGCGGTCTACGAGCAGTACTTC. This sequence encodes CASSLDPAVYEQYF.

CDR3 amino acids: CASSLSQATYNEQFF. The CDR3 DNA sequence: TGTGCCAGCAGCTTGTCACAGGCGACCTACAATGAGCAGTTCTTC. This chain joins TRBV5-4 and TRBJ2-1; weak D call: TRBD1 (5 bases). Germline V gene sequence: CDR1 SGHNT, CDR2 YYREEE (reference sequence). The CDR3 is 15 amino acids. V lost 1 base and J lost 2, with 10 bases in between. The whole variable domain, remainder taken from reference TRBV5-4 and TRBJ2-1, is ETGVTQSPTHLIKTRGQQVTLRCSSQSGHNTVSWYQQALGQGPQFIFQYYREEENGRGNFPPRFSGLQFPNYSSELNVNALELDDSALYLCASSLSQATYNEQFFGPGTRLTVL.

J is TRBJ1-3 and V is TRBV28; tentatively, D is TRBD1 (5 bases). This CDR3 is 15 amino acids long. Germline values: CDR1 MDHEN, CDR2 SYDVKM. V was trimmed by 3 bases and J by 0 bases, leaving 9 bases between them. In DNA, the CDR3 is TGTGCCAGCAGTTTTCGGGACTACTCTGGAAACACCATATATTTT. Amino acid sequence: CASSFRDYSGNTIYF.

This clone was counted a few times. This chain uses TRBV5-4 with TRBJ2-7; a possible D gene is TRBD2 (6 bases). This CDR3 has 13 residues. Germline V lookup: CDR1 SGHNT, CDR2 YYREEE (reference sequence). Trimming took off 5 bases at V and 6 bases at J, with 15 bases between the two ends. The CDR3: CASRNRDSREQYF. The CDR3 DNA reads TGTGCCAGCAGGAACCGGGACTCCCGCGAGCAGTACTTC.

CDR3 sequence: CASIPRWTGGGKLFF. The CDR3 DNA follows: TGTGCCAGTATCCCCCGGTGGACAGGCGGTGGGAAACTGTTTTTT. The rearrangement uses TRBV19 and TRBJ1-4; 7 bases match TRBD1. The V gene end was trimmed by 7 bases and the J gene end by 11 bases; junction bases not matched to a gene: 16. This CDR3 contains 15 residues. In germline, CDR1 is LNHDA, CDR2 SQIVND (reference sequence).

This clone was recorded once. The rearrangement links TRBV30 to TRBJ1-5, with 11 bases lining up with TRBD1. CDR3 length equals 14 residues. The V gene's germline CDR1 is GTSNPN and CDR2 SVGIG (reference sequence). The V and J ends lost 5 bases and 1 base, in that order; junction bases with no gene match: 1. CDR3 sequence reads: CAWGQGASNQPQHF. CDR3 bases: TGTGCCTGGGGACAGGGGGCGAGCAATCAGCCCCAGCATTTT. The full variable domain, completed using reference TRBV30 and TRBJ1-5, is SQTIHQWPATLVQPVGSPLSLECTVEGTSNPNLYWYRQAAGRGLQLLFYSVGIGQISSEVPQNLSASRPQDRQFILSSKKLLLSDSGFYLCAWGQGASNQPQHFGDGTRLSIL.

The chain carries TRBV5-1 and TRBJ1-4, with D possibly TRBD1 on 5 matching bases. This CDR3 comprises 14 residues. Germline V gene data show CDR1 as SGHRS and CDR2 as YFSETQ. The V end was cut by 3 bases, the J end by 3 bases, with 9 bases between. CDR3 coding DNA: TGCGCCAGCAGCTCGGAGGGGTCTAATGAAAAACTGTTTTTT. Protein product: CASSSEGSNEKLFF.

The CDR3 here is CASSQDPGNEQFF. The CDR3 coding sequence is TGTGCCAGCAGCCAAGATCCGGGCAATGAGCAGTTCTTC. This rearrangement joins TRBV4-2 to TRBJ2-1; no clear D gene. V shed 0 bases and J shed 6 bases, with 6 bases lying between them. In germline, CDR1 is LGHNA, CDR2 YNFKEQ. The CDR3 has 13 residues.

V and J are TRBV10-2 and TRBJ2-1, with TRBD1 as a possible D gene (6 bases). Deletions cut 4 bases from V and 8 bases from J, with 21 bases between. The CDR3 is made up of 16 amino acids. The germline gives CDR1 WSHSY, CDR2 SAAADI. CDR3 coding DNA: TGCGCCAGCAGTGGGGTGCCTCGTGGCAGGGGCGATGAGCAGTTCTTC. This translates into CASSGVPRGRGDEQFF.

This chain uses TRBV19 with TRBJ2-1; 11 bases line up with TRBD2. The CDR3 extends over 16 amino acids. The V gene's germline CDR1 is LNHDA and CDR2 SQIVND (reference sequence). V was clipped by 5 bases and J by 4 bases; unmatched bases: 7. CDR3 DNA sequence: TGTGCCAGTAGTCAACACTTAGCGGGGGGGTACAATGAGCAGTTCTTC. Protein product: CASSQHLAGGYNEQFF.

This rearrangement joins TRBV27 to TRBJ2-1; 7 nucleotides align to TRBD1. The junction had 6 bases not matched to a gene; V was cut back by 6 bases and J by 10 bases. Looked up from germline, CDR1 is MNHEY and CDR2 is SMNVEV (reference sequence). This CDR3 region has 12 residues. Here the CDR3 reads CASRDRTQEQFF. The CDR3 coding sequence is TGTGCCAGCAGGGACAGGACGCAAGAGCAGTTCTTC.

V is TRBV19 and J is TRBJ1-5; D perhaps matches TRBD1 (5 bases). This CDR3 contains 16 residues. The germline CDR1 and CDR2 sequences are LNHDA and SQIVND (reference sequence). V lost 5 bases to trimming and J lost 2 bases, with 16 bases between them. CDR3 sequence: CASSLLTVGGNQPQHF. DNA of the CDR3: TGTGCCAGTAGTCTCCTGACAGTTGGAGGCAATCAGCCCCAGCATTTT. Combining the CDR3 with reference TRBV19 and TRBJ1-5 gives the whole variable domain DGGITQSPKYLFRKEGQNVTLSCEQNLNHDAMYWYRQDPGQGLRLIYYSQIVNDFQKGDIAEGYSVSREKKESFPLTVTSAQKNPTAFYLCASSLLTVGGNQPQHFGDGTRLSIL.

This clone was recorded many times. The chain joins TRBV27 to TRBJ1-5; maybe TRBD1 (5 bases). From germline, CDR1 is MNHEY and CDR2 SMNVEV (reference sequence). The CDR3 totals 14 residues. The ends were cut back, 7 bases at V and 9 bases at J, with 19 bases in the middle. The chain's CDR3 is CASTPGGSTGPQHF. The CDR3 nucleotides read TGTGCCAGCACCCCGGGGGGGTCCACGGGGCCCCAGCATTTT.

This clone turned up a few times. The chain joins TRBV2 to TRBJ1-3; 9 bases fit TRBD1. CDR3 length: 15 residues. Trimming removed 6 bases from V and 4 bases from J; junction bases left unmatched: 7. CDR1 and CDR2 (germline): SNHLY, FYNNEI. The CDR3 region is CASSPQGARGNTIYF. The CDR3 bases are TGTGCCAGCAGCCCACAGGGGGCGAGAGGAAACACCATATATTTT. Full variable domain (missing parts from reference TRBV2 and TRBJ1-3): EPEVTQTPSHQVTQMGQEVILRCVPISNHLYFYWYRQILGQKVEFLVSFYNNEISEKSEIFDDQFSVERPDGSNFTLKIRSTKLEDSAMYFCASSPQGARGNTIYFGEGSWLTVV.

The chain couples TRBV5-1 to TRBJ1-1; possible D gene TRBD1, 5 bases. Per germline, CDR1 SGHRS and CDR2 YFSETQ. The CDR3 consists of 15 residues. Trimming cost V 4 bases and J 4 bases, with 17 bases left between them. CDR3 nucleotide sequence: TGCGCCAGCAGCCTATTGGGTGGGGGGTCCACTGAAGCTTTCTTT. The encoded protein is CASSLLGGGSTEAFF.

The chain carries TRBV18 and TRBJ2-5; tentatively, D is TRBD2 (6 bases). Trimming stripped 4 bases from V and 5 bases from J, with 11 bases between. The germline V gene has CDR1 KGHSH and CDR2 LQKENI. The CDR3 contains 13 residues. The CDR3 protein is CASSRGAGETQYF. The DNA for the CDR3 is TGTGCCAGCTCACGCGGGGCCGGGGAGACCCAGTACTTC.

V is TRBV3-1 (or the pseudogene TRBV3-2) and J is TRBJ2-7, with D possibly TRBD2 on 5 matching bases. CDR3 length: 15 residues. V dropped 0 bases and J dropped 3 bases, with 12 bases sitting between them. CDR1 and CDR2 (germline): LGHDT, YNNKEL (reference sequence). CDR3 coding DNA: TGTGCCAGCAGCCAAGAAAGGACGGGAATCTACGAGCAGTACTTC. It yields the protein CASSQERTGIYEQYF.